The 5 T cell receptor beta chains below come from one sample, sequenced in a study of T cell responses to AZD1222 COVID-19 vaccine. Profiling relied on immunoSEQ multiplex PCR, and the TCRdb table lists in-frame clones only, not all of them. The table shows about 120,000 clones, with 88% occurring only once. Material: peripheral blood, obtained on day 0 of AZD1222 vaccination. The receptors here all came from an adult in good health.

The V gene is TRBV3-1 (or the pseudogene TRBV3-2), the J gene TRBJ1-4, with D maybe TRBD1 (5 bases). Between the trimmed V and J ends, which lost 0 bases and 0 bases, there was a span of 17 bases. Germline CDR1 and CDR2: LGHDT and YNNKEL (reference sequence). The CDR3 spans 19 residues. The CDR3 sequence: CASSQDRVNLYATNEKLFF. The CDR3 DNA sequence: TGTGCCAGCAGCCAAGACAGGGTGAATCTCTATGCAACTAATGAAAAACTGTTTTTT.

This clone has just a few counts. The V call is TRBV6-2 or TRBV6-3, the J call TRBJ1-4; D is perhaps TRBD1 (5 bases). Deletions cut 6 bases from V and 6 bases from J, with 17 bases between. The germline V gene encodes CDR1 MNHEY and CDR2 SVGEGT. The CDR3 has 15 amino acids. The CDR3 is CASSPGSGPHEKLFF. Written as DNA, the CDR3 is TGTGCCAGCAGCCCCGGGTCGGGGCCCCATGAAAAACTGTTTTTT.

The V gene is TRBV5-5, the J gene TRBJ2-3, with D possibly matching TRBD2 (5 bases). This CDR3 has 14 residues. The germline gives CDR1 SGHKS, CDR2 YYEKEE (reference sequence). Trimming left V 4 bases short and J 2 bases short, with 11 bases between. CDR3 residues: CASSHRGNTDTQYF. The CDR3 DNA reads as TGTGCCAGCAGCCACCGGGGAAACACAGATACGCAGTATTTT. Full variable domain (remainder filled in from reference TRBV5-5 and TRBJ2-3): DAGVTQSPTHLIKTRGQQVTLRCSPISGHKSVSWYQQVLGQGPQFIFQYYEKEERGRGNFPDRFSARQFPNYSSELNVNALLLGDSALYLCASSHRGNTDTQYFGPGTRLTVL.

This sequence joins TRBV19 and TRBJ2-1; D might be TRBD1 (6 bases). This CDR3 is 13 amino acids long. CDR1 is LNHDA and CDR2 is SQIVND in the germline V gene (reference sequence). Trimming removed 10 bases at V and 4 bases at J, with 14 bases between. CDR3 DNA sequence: TGTGCCACCCGAGAACAGGGTTACAATGAGCAGTTCTTC. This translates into CATREQGYNEQFF.

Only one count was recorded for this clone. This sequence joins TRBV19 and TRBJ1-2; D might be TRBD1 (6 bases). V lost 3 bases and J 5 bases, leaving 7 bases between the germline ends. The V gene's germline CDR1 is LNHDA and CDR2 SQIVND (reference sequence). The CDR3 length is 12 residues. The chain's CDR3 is CASSIGQYGYTF. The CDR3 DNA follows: TGTGCCAGTAGTATTGGACAGTATGGCTACACCTTC.